This T cell receptor (beta chain) was sequenced in a study of Ad26.COV2.S vaccination and SARS-CoV-2 variants (dated by TCRdb to the early 2020s). About the investigation overall: Vaccine-arm donors came from COV1001, a multicentre, randomized, double-blind, placebo-controlled phase I-IIa trial of Ad26.COV2.S in healthy adults. Ad26.COV2.S was administered intramuscularly at a dose of 5x10^10 or 1x10^11 viral particles, either as one shot or as two shots given 56 days apart. Sequencing of the TCRbeta repertoire served to evaluate the specificity and breadth of SARS-CoV-2-reactive T cell receptors following Ad26.COV2.S vaccination. A total of approximately 30 samples were included in the TCR-sequenced set, comprising around 19 Ad26.COV2.S vaccine recipients, 5 placebo recipients and 8 SARS-CoV-2 convalescent individuals. Trial participants were randomized into five groups of five, in which low-dose or high-dose Ad26.COV2.S was given once or twice, or placebo was given on both occasions. Throughout the experiments and outcome assessment, investigators stayed blinded to trial group allocation.

TCRbeta CDR3 regions were sequenced with the immunoSEQ Assay. After extraction, genomic DNA underwent amplification by bias-controlled multiplex PCR, followed by high-throughput sequencing. On the authors' methods: To quantify the absolute abundance of every unique TCRbeta CDR3 region, sequences were collapsed and filtered. T cell fraction was estimated by normalizing TCRbeta template counts to usable DNA, which was measured by amplifying reference genes present in all nucleated cells. Repertoire TCRs were annotated as SARS-CoV-2-specific when V gene, CDR3 amino acid sequence and J gene were exactly matched to a known reactive TCR set. MIRA supplied the reference SARS-CoV-2 TCR set, which was filtered for enrichment in COVID-19-positive ImmuneCODE repertoires so that public or cross-reactive TCRs were removed. Based on the MIRA antigens, annotated TCRs were further analysed at the level of specific ORF or position within ORF. Breadth was defined as the number of annotated unique rearrangements divided by the total number of unique productive rearrangements, and depth was defined as the summed frequency of the annotated unique rearrangements. Two-sided Wilcoxon rank-sum tests were used to compare TCR breadth between groups. The table comes from immuneACCESS by way of TCRdb, which keeps in-frame sequences with V and J called. Part of the clones is missing from these tables; in studies checked, under half for an unresolved V gene and the rest for unknown reasons. V and J calls and clone size are those listed in that table; D and trimming were worked out from the DNA. Across this sample there are about 680,000 clones, with roughly 90% seen only once. The top ten clonotypes cover about 1.5% of the sample.

Study-wide conclusions, independent of this receptor: The study lacked the statistical power to compare responses across vaccine doses or regimens. Higher spike-specific TCR breadth was observed in Ad26.COV2.S recipients than in placebo recipients (P = 0.0014). Substantial breadth of spike-specific CD8+ and CD4+ T cell responses was reported after vaccination. Comparable non-spike TCR breadth was observed between vaccine and placebo recipients, consistent with only spike being contained in the vaccine. The authors noted that total T cell responses may have been underestimated by the TCR breadth and depth analyses.

Per the publication, the treatment or condition label means: roughly 18 received Ad26.COV2.S at low or high dose, single or two shots; about 5 received placebo; per-sample allocation not given. For vaccine and placebo recipients, repertoires were sequenced using samples collected on day 63 after the first injection. Cohort 1b enrolled roughly 25 adults aged 18-55 years at a single site in Boston, USA, between 29 July and 7 August 2020. As a vaccine, Ad26.COV2.S was a replication-incompetent adenovirus type 26 vector that expressed a prefusion-stabilized SARS-CoV-2 spike protein derived from the original Wuhan strain. About this clone: Its antigen is still unknown. No base qualities exist here, and no much larger clone lies one base off it.

Clipping removes 4 bases from V and 3 bases from J, with 9 as the unmatched junction base count. Taken from the germline V gene (reference sequence), the CDR1 and CDR2 loops are LNHDA and SQIVND. Including cysteine and phenylalanine, the CDR3 has 16 amino acids. Only the CDR3 DNA is retained, 48 bases long and in frame from the first base. Recombination connected TRBV19 to TRBJ2-7; the junction holds 10 bases that match TRBD1. This sequence was found in a person between 18 and 60 years old who received the Ad26.COV2.S COVID-19 vaccine or a placebo. This specimen was peripheral blood, taken in a trial of Ad26.COV2.S vaccine versus placebo. The CDR3 is CASSTGQGLGRYEQYF. The bases read TGTGCCAGTAGTACGGGACAGGGGTTGGGGCGCTACGAGCAGTACTTC.